This T cell receptor beta chain was identified during a study of T cell repertoires in cytomegalovirus infection. Study background: Both recently identified HLA-C-restricted and well-studied HLA-B-restricted CMV epitopes were used in the study. In public TCR beta signatures, there were indications of both CMV infection and matching HLA type. Points from the study as a whole: HLA-C-restricted TCR beta clonotypes specific for CMV led the ex vivo response.

MiXCR, applied by TCRdb to the reads, yields one record per CDR3 protein. Among around 770,000 distinct CDR3 sequences, 25% to 35% were seen once, and the ten largest hold about 12%. At least ten counts were recorded for this clonotype. What it recognizes is unknown. This CDR3 contains 15 residues. V lost 5 bases, J lost 2 bases, and 8 bases stayed unmatched. Germline V CDR1 and CDR2: SGHTA, FQGNSA. The rearrangement joins TRBV7-2 to TRBJ2-7, with 8 nucleotides matching TRBD2. The sample here was cultured CD8+ T cells from PBMCs, taken from culture after CMV antigen stimulation. The clonotype comes from a human donor in good health (CMV status not recorded). Some clones in this sample may be carry-over from other donors' samples. The CDR3 DNA is TGTGCCAGCAGCCCGGGACTAGTTACTACCTACGAGCAGTACTTC. Encoded protein: CASSPGLVTTYEQYF.